Below, 18 T cell receptor beta chains from the same sample are listed, as sequenced in a study of blood T cell repertoires in COVID-19. Some clones are missing from TCRdb's copy, which holds only in-frame ones; the method was immunoSEQ multiplex PCR. The sample lists 250,000 to 400,000 clones, around 88% seen once, with 1.5% to 2% in the top ten. Input material: peripheral blood. These receptors all come from a woman aged 30 to 39 with COVID-19, enrolled during active disease.

The chain combines TRBV6-6 with TRBJ1-1; 9 nucleotides match TRBD1. Germline V gives CDR1 MNHNY, CDR2 SVGAGI (reference sequence). CDR3 length equals 14 residues. With 5 bases clipped from V and 3 bases from J, the junction kept 4 bases outside the gene matches. The CDR3 here is CASSGTGRDTEAFF. The CDR3 DNA reads TGTGCCAGCAGTGGGACAGGGCGCGACACTGAAGCTTTCTTT.

The J gene is TRBJ2-5, the V gene TRBV3-1 (or the pseudogene TRBV3-2); tentative D call: TRBD2 (5 bases). The CDR3 contains 14 residues. The germline CDR1 and CDR2 sequences are LGHDT and YNNKEL (reference sequence). V lost 1 base to trimming and J lost 2 bases, with 8 bases between them. CDR3: CASSQGRPQETQYF. CDR3 DNA: TGTGCCAGCAGCCAAGGGAGGCCTCAAGAGACCCAGTACTTC.

The rearrangement links TRBV6-1 to TRBJ1-3; D not certain. V shed 2 bases and J shed 1 base, with 12 bases lying between them. Germline V gene data show CDR1 as MNHNS and CDR2 as SASEGT. The CDR3 loop spans 16 amino acids. The CDR3 region has the DNA TGTGCCAGCAGTGAATACAGCCCGGGATCTGGAAACACCATATATTTT. Protein sequence: CASSEYSPGSGNTIYF.

J is TRBJ1-5 and V is TRBV7-2; D is possibly TRBD1 (5 bases). Trimming shortened V by 4 bases and J by 9 bases, and 13 bases separated the two germline ends. Germline V gene lookup returns CDR1 SGHTA and CDR2 FQGNSA. This CDR3 comprises 13 residues. CDR3 DNA sequence: TGTGCCAGCAGCTCGAACTTGGGGGGGCCCCAGCATTTT. Protein: CASSSNLGGPQHF. The complete variable domain, with remaining parts taken from reference TRBV7-2 and TRBJ1-5, reads GAGVSQSPSNKVTEKGKDVELRCDPISGHTALYWYRQSLGQGLEFLIYFQGNSAPDKSGLPSDRFSAERTGGSVSTLTIQRTQQEDSAVYLCASSSNLGGPQHFGDGTRLSIL.

The gene calls are TRBV30 and TRBJ1-2; D is unclear. The V gene's germline CDR1 is GTSNPN and CDR2 SVGIG (reference sequence). Trimming shortened V by 2 bases and J by 5 bases, and 6 bases separated the two germline ends. This CDR3 contains 11 residues. CDR3 in DNA: TGTGCCTGGAGTCCCAGTTATGGCTACACCTTC. Encoded protein: CAWSPSYGYTF.

This rearrangement joins TRBV24-1 to TRBJ2-3; possible D gene TRBD1, 5 bases. CDR1 and CDR2 from the germline V gene are KGHDR and SFDVKD. The CDR3 has 12 amino acids. The V and J ends lost 9 bases and 3 bases respectively, with 9 bases between them. The CDR3, as DNA: TGTGCCACCCAGGGTTTGACAGATACGCAGTATTTT. This encodes CATQGLTDTQYF.

The chain is built from TRBV28 and TRBJ1-5; D possibly corresponds to TRBD1 (5 bases). The V gene lost 5 bases and the J gene lost 3 bases, with 14 bases spanning the gap. There are 15 residues in the CDR3. Germline values: CDR1 MDHEN, CDR2 SYDVKM. The CDR3, as DNA: TGTGCCAGCAGTATAGAGACAGTTAACAATCAGCCCCAGCATTTT. Translating gives CASSIETVNNQPQHF.

The chain links TRBV28 to TRBJ1-6; 11 nucleotides align to TRBD1. The trim removed 6 bases at V and 10 bases at J, leaving 5 bases unmatched. Per the germline V gene, CDR1 is MDHEN and CDR2 is SYDVKM. CDR3 length equals 14 residues. The CDR3 coding sequence is TGTGCCAGCAGCTCGGGACAGGGGGTGTCACCCCTCCACTTT. Its translation: CASSSGQGVSPLHF.

CDR3 amino acids: CASSRVGGYEQYV. CDR3 DNA: TGTGCCAGCAGTCGCGTGGGGGGCTACGAGCAGTACGTC. The genes are TRBV11-2 and TRBJ2-7, with D tentatively TRBD2 (6 bases). Germline loops: CDR1 SGHAT, CDR2 FQNNGV. V was shortened by 6 bases and J by 3 bases, with 12 bases between the two germline ends. The CDR3 extends over 13 amino acids.

The chain uses TRBV19 and TRBJ1-1; no clear D gene. V lost 3 bases, J lost 3 bases, and 8 bases lay in between. This CDR3 has 13 amino acids. Germline-derived CDR1 and CDR2 are LNHDA and SQIVND (reference sequence). The CDR3 here is CASSIVVDTEAFF. The CDR3 nucleotides are TGTGCCAGTAGTATTGTGGTAGACACTGAAGCTTTCTTT.

J is TRBJ2-1 and V is TRBV7-2; TRBD2 aligns across 9 bases. Germline lookup yields CDR1 SGHTA and CDR2 FQGNSA. V shed 0 bases and J 8 bases; nucleotides not matched to a gene: 2. The length of the CDR3 is 14 residues. The chain's CDR3 is CASSLALAGDEQFF. CDR3 bases: TGTGCCAGCAGCTTAGCATTAGCGGGGGATGAGCAGTTCTTC.

CDR3 coding DNA: TGTGCCAGCAGTTCCGGGACAGGGGGACTTAATGAAAAACTGTTTTTT. Translated: CASSSGTGGLNEKLFF. The chain joins TRBV5-4 to TRBJ1-4; 11 positions agree with TRBD1. The CDR3 is 16 residues long. In germline, CDR1 is SGHNT, CDR2 YYREEE (reference sequence). V lost 5 bases to trimming and J lost 4 bases; unmatched junction nucleotides: 7.

This chain connects TRBV29-1 to TRBJ1-2, with TRBD1 as a possible D gene (5 bases). Trimming stripped 4 bases from V and 5 bases from J, with 11 bases between. The germline V gene encodes CDR1 SQVTM and CDR2 ANQGSEA. The CDR3 is made up of 12 amino acids. The CDR3 DNA follows: TGCAGCGTTGGGCAGCGGGGGTATGGCTACACCTTC. Translating it yields CSVGQRGYGYTF.

The CDR3 loop reads CASSPMGQPYYGYTF. The CDR3 DNA is TGTGCCAGCAGTCCGATGGGACAGCCCTACTATGGCTACACCTTC. The genes are TRBV28 and TRBJ1-2; 7 bases map to TRBD1. J was trimmed by 3 bases and V by 5 bases; bases with no gene match: 9. The CDR3 consists of 15 residues. The germline V gene has CDR1 MDHEN and CDR2 SYDVKM.

The V gene is TRBV3-1 (or the pseudogene TRBV3-2), the J gene TRBJ2-4, with TRBD2 identical over 9 bases. J lost 9 bases, V lost 2 bases, and 5 bases had no gene match. CDR1 is LGHDT, CDR2 YNNKEL, per germline (reference sequence). CDR3 length: 14 residues. The CDR3, as DNA: TGTGCCAGCAGCCAAACGCGGGGGGGCTTCATTCAGTACTTC. It encodes CASSQTRGGFIQYF.

The chain recombines TRBV10-3 with TRBJ1-1; maybe TRBD1 (5 bases). The germline V gene has CDR1 ENHRY and CDR2 SYGVKD. The V end lost 6 bases, the J end lost 1 base, and 18 bases lay between the germline ends. CDR3 size: 16 residues. The CDR3: CAIRANSGNRNTEAFF. CDR3 nucleotide sequence: TGTGCCATCAGGGCTAACTCAGGGAATAGGAACACTGAAGCTTTCTTT.

This clone was observed once. V usage is TRBV4-3 and J usage is TRBJ2-7; TRBD1 might be the D (6 bases). Trimming removed 0 bases at V and 4 bases at J, with 13 bases between. The CDR3 length is 15 residues. Looked up from germline, CDR1 is LGHNA and CDR2 is YSLEER. This CDR3 reads CASSQDTGHAYEQYF. The CDR3 DNA follows: TGCGCCAGCAGCCAAGATACGGGACACGCATACGAGCAGTACTTC.

The V call is TRBV7-2, the J call TRBJ1-4, with TRBD1 matching 7 bases. The CDR3 totals 14 residues. With V trimmed by 1 base and J by 7 bases, 3 bases remained unmatched. Germline V CDR1 and CDR2: SGHTA, FQGNSA. The CDR3 DNA sequence: TGTGCCAGCAGCTTAGGGCAGGGGGGTGAAAAACTGTTTTTT. Encoded protein: CASSLGQGGEKLFF.